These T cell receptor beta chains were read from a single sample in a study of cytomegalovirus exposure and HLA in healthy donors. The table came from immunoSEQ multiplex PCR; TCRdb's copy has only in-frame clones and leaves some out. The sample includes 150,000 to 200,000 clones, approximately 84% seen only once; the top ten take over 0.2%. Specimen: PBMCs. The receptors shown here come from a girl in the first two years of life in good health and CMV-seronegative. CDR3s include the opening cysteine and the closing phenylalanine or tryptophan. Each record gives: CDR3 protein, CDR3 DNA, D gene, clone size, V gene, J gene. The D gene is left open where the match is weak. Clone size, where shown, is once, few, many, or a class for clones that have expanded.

CASSRGYNQPQHF	TGTGCCAGCAGTCGGGGTTACAATCAGCCCCAGCATTTT	.	.	TRBV27	TRBJ1-5
CASTLAGKQAYEQYF	TGTGCCAGCACCCTAGCGGGAAAGCAGGCCTACGAGCAGTACTTC	TRBD2	.	TRBV11-2	TRBJ2-7
CASSQNGAGTDTQYF	TGCGCCAGCAGCCAGAATGGCGCAGGGACAGATACGCAGTATTTT	.	.	TRBV4-1	TRBJ2-3
CASSYAVPSGSFEQFF	TGTGCCAGCAGTTACGCGGTGCCTAGCGGGAGTTTTGAGCAGTTCTTC	TRBD2	.	TRBV6-5	TRBJ2-1
CASSSSPHIQYF	TGTGCCAGCAGCTCCTCCCCTCACATTCAGTACTTC	.	.	TRBV7-8	TRBJ2-4
CASSGRNPEAFF	TGTGCCAGCAGTGGGCGGAACCCTGAAGCTTTCTTT	.	.	TRBV25-1	TRBJ1-1
CASSGTSGSDEQFF	TGTGCCAGCAGCGGAACTAGCGGGAGCGATGAGCAGTTCTTC	TRBD2	.	TRBV9	TRBJ2-1
CGQPNDREDGELFF	TGTGGGCAACCCAATGACAGGGAGGACGGGGAGCTGTTTTTT	.	.	TRBV27	TRBJ2-2
CASSESRTWAVAQYF	TGTGCCAGCAGTGAATCCCGGACATGGGCGGTGGCCCAGTACTTC	.	few	TRBV25-1	TRBJ2-5
CASSQEVGGALSYEQYF	TGCGCCAGCAGCCAAGAGGTTGGAGGGGCCCTTTCCTACGAGCAGTACTTC	.	.	TRBV4-1	TRBJ2-7
CASSARLAGGPDTQYF	TGTGCCAGCAGCGCCCGACTAGCGGGGGGGCCGGATACGCAGTATTTT	TRBD2	.	TRBV7-2	TRBJ2-3
CSYGQGGLDLTGYTF	TGCAGCTACGGACAGGGGGGACTTGATCTTACTGGCTACACCTTC	TRBD1	.	TRBV29-1	TRBJ1-2
CASFTRGEETETQYF	TGTGCCAGCTTCACACGGGGAGAGGAGACGGAGACCCAGTACTTC	.	.	TRBV2	TRBJ2-5
CAISNSGRYREQFF	TGTGCCATCAGTAATAGCGGGAGGTATCGTGAGCAGTTCTTC	TRBD2	.	TRBV10-3	TRBJ2-1
CASSLVWVAGGYEQYF	TGTGCCAGCAGCTTAGTGTGGGTTGCGGGGGGCTACGAGCAGTACTTC	TRBD2	.	TRBV7-2	TRBJ2-7
CASKGQGRTEAFF	TGTGCCAGCAAAGGACAGGGCAGGACTGAAGCTTTCTTT	TRBD1	.	TRBV6-5	TRBJ1-1
CASGLAHTEGYEQYF	TGTGCTAGTGGTTTGGCCCATACAGAGGGTTACGAGCAGTACTTC	.	.	TRBV12-5	TRBJ2-7
CSAQTSAGETQYF	TGCAGCGCCCAGACTAGCGCCGGAGAGACCCAGTACTTC	TRBD2	.	TRBV29-1	TRBJ2-5
CAWSPRLAGVREQFF	TGTGCCTGGAGCCCCAGACTAGCGGGAGTACGTGAGCAGTTCTTC	TRBD2	.	TRBV30	TRBJ2-1
CASSGTGSTEAFF	TGTGCCAGCAGTGGTACAGGGAGCACTGAAGCTTTCTTT	.	once	TRBV25-1	TRBJ1-1
CASSEVARGNTGELFF	TGTGCCAGCAGTGAGGTAGCGAGAGGGAACACCGGGGAGCTGTTTTTT	.	.	TRBV6-4	TRBJ2-2
CASSQVTGELFF	TGCGCCAGCAGCCAAGTAACCGGGGAGCTGTTTTTT	.	few	TRBV4-3	TRBJ2-2
CASSLSRLVLAYEQYF	TGTGCCAGCAGCTTAAGTCGCCTAGTACTCGCTTACGAGCAGTACTTC	.	.	TRBV7-8	TRBJ2-7
CASSLLRDSVRTNEKLFF	TGTGCCAGCAGCTTGCTCCGGGATTCTGTAAGGACTAATGAAAAACTGTTTTTT	.	.	TRBV5-5	TRBJ1-4
CASSPQLETQYF	TGTGCCAGCTCACCACAGCTGGAGACCCAGTACTTC	.	.	TRBV18	TRBJ2-5
CASSQGQGASTDTQYF	TGTGCCAGCAGCCAGGGACAGGGGGCTTCCACAGATACGCAGTATTTT	TRBD1	.	TRBV4-2	TRBJ2-3
CASSLDQGRFNSPLHF	TGTGCCAGCAGCTTAGATCAGGGCCGATTTAATTCACCCCTCCACTTT	.	.	TRBV7-8	TRBJ1-6
CASSRWTDNTGELFF	TGCGCCAGCAGCCGGTGGACAGACAACACCGGGGAGCTGTTTTTT	.	few	TRBV5-1	TRBJ2-2
CASSSPGQGNEKLFF	TGTGCCAGCAGCTCACCGGGACAGGGGAATGAAAAACTGTTTTTT	TRBD1	.	TRBV7-6	TRBJ1-4
CASSRPGGDGELFF	TGTGCCAGCAGCCGTCCCGGGGGGGACGGGGAGCTGTTTTTT	TRBD2	few	TRBV4-2	TRBJ2-2
CASSRDSGIVEQYF	TGTGCCAGCAGCCGGGACAGCGGTATCGTGGAGCAGTACTTC	TRBD1	.	TRBV4-2	TRBJ2-5
CASSSRQGAVYGYTF	TGTGCCAGCAGCTCTCGACAGGGGGCTGTCTATGGCTACACCTTC	TRBD1	.	TRBV13	TRBJ1-2